Shown below are 15 T cell receptor beta chains from a single sample sequenced in a study of T-cell reconstitution after alpha-beta-depleted transplantation in children. Library preparation (for TCRbeta) was performed with unique molecular identifiers. TCRdb fed the PCR reads into MiXCR, producing one record per CDR3 protein. This table has some 290,000 distinct CDR3 sequences, 23% appearing once. This sample comprised PBMCs, mostly from graft donor cells, obtained 180 days after TCRalphabeta/CD19-depleted stem cell transplant. The receptor source for this set is a male patient younger than 18 who had a stem cell transplant for acute lymphoblastic leukemia, so the T cells may come from the graft donor.

The V call is TRBV12-3 or TRBV12-4, the J call TRBJ2-7; tentative D call: TRBD2 (5 bases). V lost 7 bases, J lost 1 base, and 14 bases lay in between. This CDR3 spans 14 amino acids. The CDR3 bases are TGTGCCAGCAAGGCGGGCGGCGTATCCTACGAGCAGTACTTC. It yields the protein CASKAGGVSYEQYF.

This clonotype was counted between two and nine times. The J gene is TRBJ2-1, the V gene TRBV21-1; the listed D gene, TRBD1, was not tested against the DNA. TRBV21-1 is labeled a pseudogene. The CDR3 extends over 15 amino acids. CDR3 residues: CASSKAGTLDNEQFF. The CDR3 DNA reads TGTGCCAGCAGCAAAGCCGGGACCCTGGACAATGAGCAGTTCTTC.

The sample holds a few counts of this clonotype. The genes are TRBV19 and TRBJ2-2; TRBD2 is a possible D gene (6 bases). The V gene lost 8 bases and the J gene lost 4 bases, with 17 bases spanning the gap. This CDR3 has 15 residues. Looked up from germline, CDR1 is LNHDA and CDR2 is SQIVND (reference sequence). In DNA form, the CDR3 reads TGTGCCAGTCGGGGGACTGCGTGGTTCACCGGGGAGCTGTTTTTT. This codes for CASRGTAWFTGELFF. The variable domain in full, completed from reference TRBV19 and TRBJ2-2, reads DGGITQSPKYLFRKEGQNVTLSCEQNLNHDAMYWYRQDPGQGLRLIYYSQIVNDFQKGDIAEGYSVSREKKESFPLTVTSAQKNPTAFYLCASRGTAWFTGELFFGEGSRLTVL.

In its sample, this clonotype was seen a few times. The chain uses TRBV7-8 and TRBJ2-2; tentative D call: TRBD2 (6 bases). The CDR3 runs 16 residues. Germline loops: CDR1 SGHVS, CDR2 FQNEAQ. V lost 2 bases to trimming and J lost 2 bases, with 12 bases between them. CDR3 amino acids: CASSLWGGVNTGELFF. CDR3 bases: TGTGCCAGCAGCTTATGGGGCGGGGTAAACACCGGGGAGCTGTTTTTT.

The V and J genes are TRBV20-1 and TRBJ2-7; TRBD1 matches 7 bases. The CDR3 is 15 amino acids. Germline values: CDR1 DFQATT, CDR2 SNEGSKA (reference sequence). V trimming: 3 bases; J trimming: 4 bases; junction bases outside the gene matches: 12. CDR3 DNA: TGCAGTGCTAGGGCGACAGGGAATAGTATGTACGAGCAGTACTTC. Amino acids: CSARATGNSMYEQYF.

For this clonotype: A much larger clone sits a single nucleotide away, making a read error possible. The rearrangement uses TRBV5-1 and TRBJ2-1; 13 bases match TRBD2. CDR3 length equals 16 residues. Germline V gives CDR1 SGHRS, CDR2 YFSETQ. With 6 bases clipped from V and 0 bases from J, the junction kept 3 bases outside the gene matches. This chain's CDR3 is CASTWTSGSSYNEQFF. CDR3 sequence (DNA): TGCGCCAGCACCTGGACTAGCGGGAGCTCCTACAATGAGCAGTTCTTC.

The chain links TRBV5-1 to TRBJ2-7, with 12 bases fitting TRBD1. This CDR3 spans 13 amino acids. The germline CDR1 and CDR2 sequences are SGHRS and YFSETQ. V lost 8 bases, J lost 3 bases, and 3 bases stayed unmatched. In DNA form, the CDR3 reads TGCGCCAGTGGGACAGGGGGCGGCTACGAGCAGTACTTC. Its protein is CASGTGGGYEQYF. The full variable domain, completed using reference TRBV5-1 and TRBJ2-7, is KAGVTQTPRYLIKTRGQQVTLSCSPISGHRSVSWYQQTPGQGLQFLFEYFSETQRNKGNFPGRFSGRQFSNSRSEMNVSTLELGDSALYLCASGTGGGYEQYFGPGTRLTVT.

This clonotype has at least ten counts. The CDR3 DNA reads TGTGCCAGCAGCCAAGAAGGGGTTAATCAGCCCCAGCATTTT. It is translated as CASSQEGVNQPQHF. The chain employs TRBV9 and TRBJ1-5, with D maybe TRBD1 (5 bases). Germline-derived CDR1 and CDR2 are SGDLS and YYNGEE. Trimming left V 4 bases short and J 4 bases short, with 12 bases between. CDR3 length: 14 residues.

This clonotype showed up just a few times. The chain is built from TRBV6-5 and TRBJ2-5, with 11 bases matching TRBD1. Trimming took 0 bases from V and 4 from J; bases not matched to a gene: 1. This CDR3 contains 15 residues. The germline V gene encodes CDR1 MNHEY and CDR2 SVGAGI. CDR3 bases: TGTGCCAGCAGTTACTCGGGGACAGGGGGAGAGACCCAGTACTTC. Amino acids: CASSYSGTGGETQYF.

The genes are TRBV6-1 and TRBJ2-7; D is perhaps TRBD1 or TRBD2 (6 bases each). The germline V gene encodes CDR1 MNHNS and CDR2 SASEGT. With 3 bases removed from V and 4 bases from J, the gap between germline ends came to 13 bases. CDR3 length: 14 amino acids. The CDR3 here is CASSERRGRYEQYF. Here the CDR3 DNA reads TGTGCCAGCAGTGAGAGAAGGGGGAGGTACGAGCAGTACTTC.

This clonotype was seen ten or more times. This chain connects TRBV12-3 or TRBV12-4 to TRBJ1-1; no clear D. The CDR3 is 13 amino acids. Trimming cost V 3 bases and J 1 base, with 6 bases left between them. CDR3 residues: CASSFSGNTEAFF. The CDR3 coding sequence is TGTGCCAGCAGTTTTTCCGGGAACACTGAAGCTTTCTTT.

For this clonotype: It is unclear where the CDR3 begins or ends on the DNA, so no DNA is shown, and the CDR3 is as TCRdb lists it. This rearrangement joins TRBV21-1 to TRBJ1-4; the D call in the table, TRBD1, was not verified against the DNA. TRBV21-1 is annotated as a pseudogene. A total of 20 residues make up the CDR3, ends included. The chain's CDR3 is CASSKGRGQGLYFCNEKLFF.

This sequence joins TRBV20-1 and TRBJ2-3; 16 nucleotides match TRBD2. The V and J ends lost 6 bases and 3 bases, in that order; junction bases with no gene match: 12. Germline V CDR1 and CDR2: DFQATT, SNEGSKA (reference sequence). The CDR3 totals 18 residues. This chain's CDR3 is CSAEGLAGGPLLTDTQYF. The CDR3 region has the DNA TGCAGTGCGGAGGGACTAGCGGGAGGGCCCCTACTGACAGATACGCAGTATTTT.

This clonotype was detected only a few times. V is TRBV5-1 and J is TRBJ1-1; the match to TRBD1 covers 7 bases. This CDR3 region has 15 residues. CDR1 and CDR2 from the germline V gene are SGHRS and YFSETQ. With 4 bases clipped from V and 3 bases from J, the junction kept 9 bases outside the gene matches. CDR3 coding DNA: TGCGCCAGCAGCACCAGGGGGTGGGTAGACACTGAAGCTTTCTTT. Encoded protein: CASSTRGWVDTEAFF.

This clonotype has more than one count but fewer than ten. The chain links TRBV10-1 to TRBJ2-3; D not certain. From germline, CDR1 is WNHNN and CDR2 SYGVQD (reference sequence). The CDR3 runs 11 residues. V was pared by 6 bases and J by 4 bases, with 5 bases between. The CDR3 DNA follows: TGCGCCAGCAGCATCGCAGATACGCAGTATTTT. This codes for CASSIADTQYF.